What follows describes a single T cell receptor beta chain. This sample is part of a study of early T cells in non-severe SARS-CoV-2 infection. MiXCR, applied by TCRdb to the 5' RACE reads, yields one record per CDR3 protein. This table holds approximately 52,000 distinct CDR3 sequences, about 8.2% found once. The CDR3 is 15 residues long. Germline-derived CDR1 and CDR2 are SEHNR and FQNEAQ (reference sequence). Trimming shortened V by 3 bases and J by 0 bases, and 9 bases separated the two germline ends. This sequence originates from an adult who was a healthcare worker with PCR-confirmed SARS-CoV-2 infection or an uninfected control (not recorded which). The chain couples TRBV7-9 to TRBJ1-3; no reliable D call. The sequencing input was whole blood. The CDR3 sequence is CASSFAGSSGNTIYF. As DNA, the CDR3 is TGTGCCAGCAGCTTCGCAGGAAGCTCTGGAAACACCATATATTTT.